The 18 T cell receptor beta chains presented below share a single source sample, sequenced in a study of cytomegalovirus exposure and HLA in healthy donors. It was with 60 Vbeta and 13 Jbeta primers that the PCR ran. Sequenced by immunoSEQ multiplex PCR; TCRdb stores in-frame clones only, minus some. Of fewer than 200,000 clones detected, approximately 80% appear once; the ten largest clones hold around an eighth. Source material: PBMCs. The origin of the receptors is a woman aged 25 to 39 in good health and CMV-seropositive.

V and J are TRBV28 and TRBJ2-2; 8 bases align to TRBD2. Trimming removed 3 bases from V and 4 bases from J; junction bases left unmatched: 7. The germline CDR1 and CDR2 sequences are MDHEN and SYDVKM. The CDR3 contains 16 residues. The CDR3 DNA reads as TGTGCCAGCAGTTTTTTACGGGAGGGCGGCACCGGGGAGCTGTTTTTT. Protein sequence: CASSFLREGGTGELFF.

As regards this clone: One end of the junction is discordant with germline, which a read error may explain. The chain has TRBV7-9 and TRBJ1-2; D is ambiguous. CDR3 length: 10 amino acids. Germline loops: CDR1 SEHNR, CDR2 FQNEAQ (reference sequence). The CDR3 region has the DNA TGTTCCAGCAGCCCTCATGGCTACACCTTC. This translates into CSSSPHGYTF.

This clone was detected a few times. The J gene is TRBJ2-1, the V gene TRBV6-1; 8 bases map to TRBD2. The CDR3 runs to 14 residues. Germline loops: CDR1 MNHNS, CDR2 SASEGT. Trimming took 7 bases from V and 7 from J; bases not matched to a gene: 9. This CDR3 is CASTQRGGPNEQFF. As DNA, the CDR3 is TGTGCCAGCACCCAACGGGGGGGGCCGAATGAGCAGTTCTTC.

The V gene is TRBV10-3, the J gene TRBJ2-7, with D possibly TRBD1 on 6 matching bases. The V end was cut by 6 bases, the J end by 5 bases, with 11 bases between. The CDR3 has 12 residues. The V gene's germline CDR1 is ENHRY and CDR2 SYGVKD. The CDR3 DNA is TGTGCCATCAGGAGGGACACAGACGAGCAGTACTTC. Translating it yields CAIRRDTDEQYF.

The rearrangement uses TRBV5-8 and TRBJ1-5; D is perhaps TRBD1 (5 bases). Per germline, CDR1 SGHTS and CDR2 YDEGEE. The CDR3 spans 13 residues. The germline V and J ends were trimmed by 5 bases and 6 bases, with 12 bases remaining between them. DNA for the CDR3: TGTGCCAGCAGAGGACATTGGGGTCAGCCCCAGCATTTT. This encodes CASRGHWGQPQHF.

This sequence joins TRBV6-1 and TRBJ1-1; 8 bases are a match to TRBD1. The junction had 5 bases not matched to a gene; V was cut back by 7 bases and J by 4 bases. The germline V gene has CDR1 MNHNS and CDR2 SASEGT. This CDR3 contains 13 residues. CDR3 loop: CASTKTGGTEAFF. CDR3 DNA sequence: TGTGCCAGCACCAAAACAGGGGGCACTGAAGCTTTCTTT.

The chain uses TRBV7-2 and TRBJ2-7; the D is unclear. This CDR3 spans 13 amino acids. CDR1 is SGHTA, CDR2 FQGNSA, per germline. Trimming shortened V by 3 bases and J by 3 bases, and 9 bases separated the two germline ends. The CDR3 bases are TGTGCCAGCAGCTTTGGAGCAAACTACGAGCAGTACTTC. Its translation is CASSFGANYEQYF.

The rearrangement links TRBV7-9 to TRBJ1-1; tentatively, D is TRBD1 (6 bases). The ends were cut back, 0 bases at V and 6 bases at J, with 11 bases in the middle. CDR1 and CDR2 from the germline V gene are SEHNR and FQNEAQ (reference sequence). The CDR3 consists of 14 residues. Here the CDR3 DNA reads TGTGCCAGCAGCTTAGCGGGGGCTCTCCCTGAAGCTTTCTTT. Its translation: CASSLAGALPEAFF.

The V and J genes are TRBV6-1 and TRBJ2-7; the D gene is possibly TRBD2 (7 bases). V lost 8 bases and J 2 bases, leaving 16 bases between the germline ends. The CDR3 is 14 amino acids. CDR1 and CDR2 from the germline V gene are MNHNS and SASEGT. The CDR3 spells CASRTKGGTYEQYF. The CDR3 bases are TGTGCCAGCCGAACGAAGGGGGGGACCTACGAGCAGTACTTC.

In this sample, this clone turned up a few times. The V call is TRBV4-1, the J call TRBJ2-2; D perhaps matches TRBD1 (5 bases). Trimming shortened V by 1 base and J by 2 bases, and 20 bases separated the two germline ends. CDR1 is MGHRA and CDR2 is YSYEKL in the germline V gene. The CDR3 loop spans 19 amino acids. The CDR3 spells CASSQVWLMGRKNTGELFF. The CDR3 coding sequence is TGCGCCAGCAGCCAAGTATGGTTGATGGGGCGGAAAAACACCGGGGAGCTGTTTTTT.

This chain links TRBV5-5 with TRBJ2-4; 9 bases match TRBD1. This CDR3 spans 13 amino acids. The germline V gene has CDR1 SGHKS and CDR2 YYEKEE (reference sequence). V lost 4 bases, J lost 8 bases, and 4 bases stayed unmatched. CDR3: CASSTGGSDIQYF. CDR3 nucleotides: TGTGCCAGCAGCACAGGGGGCTCTGACATTCAGTACTTC.

The J gene is TRBJ2-7, the V gene TRBV7-6; TRBD1 aligns across 12 bases. The V gene end was trimmed by 4 bases and the J gene end by 3 bases; junction bases not matched to a gene: 16. The CDR3 length is 19 residues. Germline V gives CDR1 SGHVS, CDR2 FNYEAQ. The CDR3 region is CASSSTGTGGYGGDYEQYF. CDR3 bases: TGTGCCAGCAGCTCGACCGGGACAGGGGGCTACGGGGGGGACTACGAGCAGTACTTC.

CDR3 nucleotides: TGTGCCAGCAGTTTCAGGGAAGGCAATCAGCCCCAGCATTTT. Protein product: CASSFREGNQPQHF. The rearrangement uses TRBV27 and TRBJ1-5; tentative D call: TRBD1 (5 bases). Trimming stripped 3 bases from V and 2 bases from J, with 8 bases between. The CDR3 covers 14 residues. Germline V gene lookup returns CDR1 MNHEY and CDR2 SMNVEV (reference sequence).

The chain combines TRBV6-5 with TRBJ1-4; TRBD1 aligns across 9 bases. CDR1 and CDR2 from the germline V gene are MNHEY and SVGAGI. The CDR3 has 15 amino acids. J was trimmed by 4 bases and V by 2 bases; bases with no gene match: 2. CDR3 DNA sequence: TGTGCCAGCAGTTACACGGGACAGGGTAATGAAAAACTGTTTTTT. This codes for CASSYTGQGNEKLFF.

V usage is TRBV6-6 and J usage is TRBJ2-4; D possibly corresponds to TRBD1 (5 bases). V lost 2 bases, J lost 6 bases, and 14 bases lay in between. This CDR3 region has 15 residues. The V gene's germline CDR1 is MNHNY and CDR2 SVGAGI (reference sequence). The CDR3 coding sequence is TGTGCCAGCAGTTACGTAGAAGGGGCGAGAAACATTCAGTACTTC. Translating gives CASSYVEGARNIQYF.

V usage is TRBV4-1 and J usage is TRBJ2-5; TRBD1 agrees at 9 bases. This CDR3 region has 19 residues. Germline trimming cut 0 bases from V and 3 bases from J; bases unmatched to any gene: 14. CDR1 is MGHRA, CDR2 YSYEKL, per germline. CDR3 coding DNA: TGCGCCAGCAGCCAAGATCGGGGACAGGGTTTAAGGGGTAAAGAGACCCAGTACTTC. The encoded protein is CASSQDRGQGLRGKETQYF.

This clone was found a few times. This chain uses TRBV11-3 with TRBJ2-3; D is unresolved. CDR3 length equals 13 residues. Trimming removed 5 bases from V and 5 bases from J, with 11 bases in between. CDR1 and CDR2 (germline): SGHNT, YENEEA. This chain's CDR3 is CASSQEFRDTQYF. The CDR3 coding sequence is TGTGCCAGCAGCCAGGAATTTCGAGATACGCAGTATTTT.

The chain couples TRBV6-6 to TRBJ1-3, with a weak D call TRBD1 (6 bases). This CDR3 is 15 amino acids long. V lost 0 bases and J 2 bases, leaving 8 bases between the germline ends. Germline V gene data show CDR1 as MNHNY and CDR2 as SVGAGI (reference sequence). The chain's CDR3 is CASSYSDSPGNTIYF. The CDR3 DNA reads as TGTGCCAGCAGTTACTCGGACAGCCCTGGAAACACCATATATTTT.